This paragraph covers one TCR beta chain sequence. Its binding antigen is unknown. No much larger clone exists at a distance of one base, and base qualities are not known. The sample comes from a study of blood T cell repertoires in COVID-19 (dated by TCRdb to between 2020 and 2021). As for the study more broadly: The collaborator samples originated in the United States, Italy and Spain and spanned the acute and convalescent phases of COVID-19. The material from the prospective study consisted of cDNA or gDNA derived from T cells, B-cell-depleted T cells, or PBMCs. Deeply sampled blood TCRbeta repertoires from subjects exposed to, actively infected with, or recovered from COVID-19 were included in the dataset. The repertoires were made available in a free public database intended to serve as a resource for research on the immune response to SARS-CoV-2. Samples came from the ongoing ImmuneRACE study (first 160 participants) plus 1,254 subjects from 6 global collaborators. Nearly every sample came with metadata listing a de-identified subject ID, COVID-19 status, age in years and sex. Where available, HLA class I and class II types were obtained from metadata supplied by the sample provider rather than from assay-based typing.

Reading from cysteine to phenylalanine, the CDR3 counts 17 amino acids. Just CDR3 DNA is preserved here, 51 bases in frame from base 1. Per the germline V gene (reference sequence), LNHDA is the CDR1 and SQIVND is the CDR2. The V end gives up 5 bases and the J end 0 bases, leaving 7 bases in the junction not matched to a gene. Participants in the prospective study were enrolled through a virtual design, were aged roughly 18 to 100 years, and lived in approximately 24 United States geographic areas. In the prospective study, cohorts were assigned on the basis of participant-reported clinical history obtained from a screening survey and a study questionnaire. For ImmuneRACE Cohort 3, a participant was defined as recovered based on two consecutive negative NP/OP PCR tests, clearance by a healthcare professional, or resolution of symptoms. Mobile phlebotomists in the prospective study collected whole blood, serum and a nasopharyngeal or oropharyngeal swab from every participant. Participants in the prospective study had the option to provide additional blood draws and questionnaires over a roughly 2-month period. Before DNA extraction, blood samples from the prospective study were shipped at room temperature or frozen.

Beyond this particular receptor, the publication reports: Clinical and demographic metadata were provided uncurated, with the amount varying by source and participant.

The immunoSEQ Assay, a bias-controlled multiplex PCR, was used to amplify TCRbeta CDR3 regions from genomic DNA. In the source study's methods: The number of nucleated cells in each sample was estimated from the amplification of reference gene primers within the assay. To quantify the absolute abundance of each unique TCRbeta CDR3 rearrangement, sequence reads were collapsed and filtered. For each sample, productive Simpson clonality was calculated as the square root of Simpson's diversity index across productive rearrangements. TCRdb's version of the immuneACCESS table is confined to in-frame rearrangements and falls short of the full clone set. An unresolved V gene accounts for under half of the shortfall where checked; the remainder is of unknown origin. V, J and clone size are taken as reported in that table, and D and trimming were inferred from the DNA itself. The sample has roughly 380,000 clones on record, 80% to 90% of them singletons. The ten top clones hold approximately 1.2% of the sample.

Recombination linked TRBV19 to TRBJ2-6, and TRBD1 matches 7 of the central bases. This receptor was obtained from a man aged 25-40 years who had recovered from COVID-19. The sequencing sample was made of PBMCs or T cells enriched from blood (not recorded which). The DNA sequence is given as TGTGCCAGTAGTCTATGGGACAGAGGCTCTGGGGCCAACGTCCTGACTTTC. Its protein product is CASSLWDRGSGANVLTF.